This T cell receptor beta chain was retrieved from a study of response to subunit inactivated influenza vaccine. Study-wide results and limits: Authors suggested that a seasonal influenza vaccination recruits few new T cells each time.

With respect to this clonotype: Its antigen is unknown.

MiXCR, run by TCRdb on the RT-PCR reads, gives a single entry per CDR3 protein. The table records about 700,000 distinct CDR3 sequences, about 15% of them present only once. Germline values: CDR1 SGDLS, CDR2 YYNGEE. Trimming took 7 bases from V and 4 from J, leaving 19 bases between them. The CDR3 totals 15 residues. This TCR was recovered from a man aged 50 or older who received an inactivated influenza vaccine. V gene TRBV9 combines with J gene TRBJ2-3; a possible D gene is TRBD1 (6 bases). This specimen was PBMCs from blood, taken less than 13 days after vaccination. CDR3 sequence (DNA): TGTGCCAGCCAAGGACAGCCTACTCCCTCAGATACGCAGTATTTT. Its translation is CASQGQPTPSDTQYF.